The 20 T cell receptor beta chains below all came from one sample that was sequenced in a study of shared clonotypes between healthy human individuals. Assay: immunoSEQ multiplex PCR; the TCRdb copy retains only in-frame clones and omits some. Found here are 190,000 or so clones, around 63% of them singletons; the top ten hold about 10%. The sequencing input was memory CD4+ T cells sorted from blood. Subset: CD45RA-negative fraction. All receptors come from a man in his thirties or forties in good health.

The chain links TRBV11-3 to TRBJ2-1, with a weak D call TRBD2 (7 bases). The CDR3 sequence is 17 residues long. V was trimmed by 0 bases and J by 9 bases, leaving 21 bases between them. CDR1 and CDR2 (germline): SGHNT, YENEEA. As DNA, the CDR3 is TGTGCCAGCAGCTTAGATCTTCCCGGACTAGGGGGGCGTGAGCAGTTCTTC. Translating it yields CASSLDLPGLGGREQFF.

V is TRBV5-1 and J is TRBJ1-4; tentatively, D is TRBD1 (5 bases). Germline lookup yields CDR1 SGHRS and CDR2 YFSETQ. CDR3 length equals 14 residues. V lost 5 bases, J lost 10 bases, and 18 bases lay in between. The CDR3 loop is CASRGDLESGKLFF. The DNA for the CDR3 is TGCGCCAGCAGAGGGGACCTCGAGAGCGGAAAACTGTTTTTT.

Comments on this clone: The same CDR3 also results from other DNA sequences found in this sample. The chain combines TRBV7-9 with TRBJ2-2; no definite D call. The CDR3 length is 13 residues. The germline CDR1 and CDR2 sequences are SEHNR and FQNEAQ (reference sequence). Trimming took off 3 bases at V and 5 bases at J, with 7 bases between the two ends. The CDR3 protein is CASSLVQTGELFF. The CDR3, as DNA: TGTGCCAGCAGCTTGGTTCAGACCGGGGAGCTGTTTTTT.

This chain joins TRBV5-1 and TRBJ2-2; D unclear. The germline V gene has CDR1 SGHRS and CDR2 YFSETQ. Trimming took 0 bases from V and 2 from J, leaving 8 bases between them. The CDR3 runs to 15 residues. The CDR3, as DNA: TGCGCCAGCAGCTTGGTTGGGGAAAACACCGGGGAGCTGTTTTTT. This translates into CASSLVGENTGELFF.

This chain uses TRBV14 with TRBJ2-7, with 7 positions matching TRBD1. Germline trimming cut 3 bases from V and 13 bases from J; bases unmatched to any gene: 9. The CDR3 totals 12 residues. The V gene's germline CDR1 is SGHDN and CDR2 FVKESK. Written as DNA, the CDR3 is TGTGCCAGCAGCCACCCCCCGGGACAGATTTACTTC. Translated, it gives CASSHPPGQIYF. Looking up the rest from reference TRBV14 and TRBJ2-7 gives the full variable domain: EAGVTQFPSHSVIEKGQTVTLRCDPISGHDNLYWYRRVMGKEIKFLLHFVKESKQDESGMPNNRFLAERTGGTYSTLKVQPAELEDSGVYFCASSHPPGQIYFGPGTRLTVT.

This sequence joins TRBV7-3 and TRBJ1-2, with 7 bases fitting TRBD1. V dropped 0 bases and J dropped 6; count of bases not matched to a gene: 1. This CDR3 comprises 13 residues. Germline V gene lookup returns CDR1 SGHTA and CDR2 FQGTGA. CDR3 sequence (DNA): TGTGCCAGCAGCTTAACTGGACAGGATGGCTACACCTTC. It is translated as CASSLTGQDGYTF. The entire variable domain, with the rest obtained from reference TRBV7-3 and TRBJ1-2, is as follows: GAGVSQTPSNKVTEKGKYVELRCDPISGHTALYWYRQSLGQGPEFLIYFQGTGAADDSGLPNDRFFAVRPEGSVSTLKIQRTERGDSAVYLCASSLTGQDGYTFGSGTRLTVV.

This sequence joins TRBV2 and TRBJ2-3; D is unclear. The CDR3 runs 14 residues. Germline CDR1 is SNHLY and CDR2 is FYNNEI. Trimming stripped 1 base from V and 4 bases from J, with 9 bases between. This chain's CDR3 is CASSEDVGSDTQYF. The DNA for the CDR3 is TGTGCCAGCAGTGAAGATGTCGGGTCAGATACGCAGTATTTT.

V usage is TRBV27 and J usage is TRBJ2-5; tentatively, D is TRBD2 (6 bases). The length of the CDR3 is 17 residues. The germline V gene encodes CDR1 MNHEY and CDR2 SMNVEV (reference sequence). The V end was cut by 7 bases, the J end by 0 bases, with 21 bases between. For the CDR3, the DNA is TGTGCCAGCAAGCCCGGCGAGGGGAGCGGGTACCAAGAGACCCAGTACTTC. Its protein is CASKPGEGSGYQETQYF.

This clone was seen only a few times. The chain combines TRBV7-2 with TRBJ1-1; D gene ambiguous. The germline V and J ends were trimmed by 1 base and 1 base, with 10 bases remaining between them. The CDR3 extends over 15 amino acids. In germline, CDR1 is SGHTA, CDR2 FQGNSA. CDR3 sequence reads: CASSLDWVTNTEAFF. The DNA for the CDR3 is TGTGCCAGCAGCTTAGATTGGGTCACGAACACTGAAGCTTTCTTT.

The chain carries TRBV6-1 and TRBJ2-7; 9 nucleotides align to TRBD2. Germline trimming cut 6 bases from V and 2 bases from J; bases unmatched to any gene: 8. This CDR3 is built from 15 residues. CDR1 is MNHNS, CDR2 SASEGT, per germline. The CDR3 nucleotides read TGTGCCAGCAGCCCACTGACTAGCGGTACCTACGAGCAGTACTTC. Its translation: CASSPLTSGTYEQYF.

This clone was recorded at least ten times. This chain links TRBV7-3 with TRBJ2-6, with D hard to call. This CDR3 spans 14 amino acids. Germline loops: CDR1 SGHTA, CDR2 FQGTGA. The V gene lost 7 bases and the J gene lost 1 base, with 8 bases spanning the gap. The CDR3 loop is CASKLGSGANVLTF. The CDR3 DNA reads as TGTGCCAGCAAACTGGGATCTGGGGCCAACGTCCTGACTTTC. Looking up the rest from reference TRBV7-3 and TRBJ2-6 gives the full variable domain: GAGVSQTPSNKVTEKGKYVELRCDPISGHTALYWYRQSLGQGPEFLIYFQGTGAADDSGLPNDRFFAVRPEGSVSTLKIQRTERGDSAVYLCASKLGSGANVLTFGAGSRLTVL.

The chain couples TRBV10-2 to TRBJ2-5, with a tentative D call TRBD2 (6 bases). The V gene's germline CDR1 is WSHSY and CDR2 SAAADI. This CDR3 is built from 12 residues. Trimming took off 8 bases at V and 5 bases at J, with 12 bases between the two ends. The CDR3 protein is CASALGSETQYF. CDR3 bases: TGCGCCAGCGCCCTCGGGAGCGAGACCCAGTACTTC.

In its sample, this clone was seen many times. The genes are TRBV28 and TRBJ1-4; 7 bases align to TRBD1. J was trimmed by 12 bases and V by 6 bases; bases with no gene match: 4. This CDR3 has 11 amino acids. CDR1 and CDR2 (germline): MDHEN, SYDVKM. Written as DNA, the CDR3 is TGTGCCAGCAGGGCCGGGACAGAACTGTTTTTT. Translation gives CASRAGTELFF. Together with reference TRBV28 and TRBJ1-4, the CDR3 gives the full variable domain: DVKVTQSSRYLVKRTGEKVFLECVQDMDHENMFWYRQDPGLGLRLIYFSYDVKMKEKGDIPEGYSVSREKKERFSLILESASTNQTSMYLCASRAGTELFFGSGTQLSVL.

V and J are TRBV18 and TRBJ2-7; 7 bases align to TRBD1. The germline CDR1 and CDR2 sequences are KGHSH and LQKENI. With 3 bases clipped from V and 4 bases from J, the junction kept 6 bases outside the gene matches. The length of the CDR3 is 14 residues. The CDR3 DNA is TGTGCCAGCTCACCCCGGGACAGAAGTTACGAGCAGTACTTC. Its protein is CASSPRDRSYEQYF.

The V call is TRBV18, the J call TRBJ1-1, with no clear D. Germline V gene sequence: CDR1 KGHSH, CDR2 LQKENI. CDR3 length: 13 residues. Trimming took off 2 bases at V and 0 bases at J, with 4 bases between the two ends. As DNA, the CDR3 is TGTGCCAGCTCACCAGGGATGAACACTGAAGCTTTCTTT. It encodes CASSPGMNTEAFF.

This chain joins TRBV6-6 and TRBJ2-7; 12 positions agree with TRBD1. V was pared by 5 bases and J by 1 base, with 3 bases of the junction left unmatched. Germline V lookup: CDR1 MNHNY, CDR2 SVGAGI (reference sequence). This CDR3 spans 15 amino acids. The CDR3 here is CASSGDRGRSYEQYF. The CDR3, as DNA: TGTGCCAGCAGTGGGGACAGGGGGCGTTCCTACGAGCAGTACTTC.

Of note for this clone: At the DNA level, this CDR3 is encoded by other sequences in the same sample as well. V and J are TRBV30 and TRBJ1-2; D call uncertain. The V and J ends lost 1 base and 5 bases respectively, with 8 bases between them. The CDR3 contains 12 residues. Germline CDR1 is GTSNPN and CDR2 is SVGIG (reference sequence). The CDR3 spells CAWSGGGYGYTF. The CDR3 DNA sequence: TGTGCCTGGAGTGGGGGAGGATATGGCTACACCTTC.

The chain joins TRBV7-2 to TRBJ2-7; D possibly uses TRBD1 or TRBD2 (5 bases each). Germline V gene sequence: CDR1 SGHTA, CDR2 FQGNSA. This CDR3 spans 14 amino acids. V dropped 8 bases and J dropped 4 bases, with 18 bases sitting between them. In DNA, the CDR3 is TGTGCCAGCGGCCGAGAGGGGAGAAGTTACGAGCAGTACTTC. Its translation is CASGREGRSYEQYF.

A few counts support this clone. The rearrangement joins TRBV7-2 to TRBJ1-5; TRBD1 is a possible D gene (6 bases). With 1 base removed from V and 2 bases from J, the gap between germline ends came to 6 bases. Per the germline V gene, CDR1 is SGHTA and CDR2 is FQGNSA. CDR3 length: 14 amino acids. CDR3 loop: CASSLDRGNQPQHF. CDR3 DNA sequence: TGTGCCAGCAGCTTAGACAGGGGCAATCAGCCCCAGCATTTT.

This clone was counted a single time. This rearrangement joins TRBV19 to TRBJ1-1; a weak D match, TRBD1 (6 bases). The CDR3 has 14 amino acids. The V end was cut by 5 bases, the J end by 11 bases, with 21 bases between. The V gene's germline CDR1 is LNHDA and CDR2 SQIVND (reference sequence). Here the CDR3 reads CASSPGGQASAAFF. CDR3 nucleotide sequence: TGTGCCAGTAGTCCGGGGGGGCAGGCTTCCGCCGCTTTCTTT.